Presented here are 21 T cell receptor beta chains from one specimen sequenced in a study of cytomegalovirus exposure and HLA in healthy donors (dated by TCRdb to 2015 to 2018). To prepare the library, the immunoSEQ multiplex PCR assay was applied. The table comes from immuneACCESS by way of TCRdb, which keeps in-frame sequences with V and J called. Part of the clones is missing from these tables; in studies checked, under half for an unresolved V gene and the rest for unknown reasons. This sample is represented by around 160,000 clones; about 90% of them were singletons. The biggest ten clones account for around 3.1% of the sample. Sequenced sample: PBMCs. Source of these receptors: a woman between 18 and 29 years old in good health and CMV-seropositive.

The rearrangement joins TRBV5-1 to TRBJ1-1; 10 bases match TRBD1. Trimming took 4 bases from V and 0 from J; bases not matched to a gene: 9. Germline values: CDR1 SGHRS, CDR2 YFSETQ. There are 17 residues in the CDR3. The CDR3 sequence: CASSLGQGIGVNTEAFF. CDR3 bases: TGCGCCAGCAGCCTGGGACAGGGGATCGGGGTGAACACTGAAGCTTTCTTT.

This clone has only one observation. This chain connects TRBV5-4 to TRBJ1-1; 8 bases agree with TRBD1. Trimming cost V 4 bases and J 4 bases; bases outside gene matches: 3. The germline V gene encodes CDR1 SGHNT and CDR2 YYREEE (reference sequence). The CDR3 has 13 residues. This CDR3 reads CASSARGLTEAFF. The CDR3 nucleotides read TGTGCCAGCAGCGCCAGGGGGCTCACTGAAGCTTTCTTT.

This clone has just one count. The chain employs TRBV19 and TRBJ1-5; perhaps TRBD1 as D (5 bases). Germline V gives CDR1 LNHDA, CDR2 SQIVND (reference sequence). V lost 5 bases and J lost 3, with 14 bases in between. The CDR3 has 15 residues. CDR3 DNA: TGTGCCAGTAGTCCCAACGGACATTACAATCAGCCCCAGCATTTT. Amino acids: CASSPNGHYNQPQHF.

The V call is TRBV5-5, the J call TRBJ1-1, with 11 bases fitting TRBD1. The CDR3 is 19 amino acids. Germline V gene lookup returns CDR1 SGHKS and CDR2 YYEKEE (reference sequence). V gave up 4 bases and J gave up 0 bases; unmatched junction bases: 14. The DNA for the CDR3 is TGTGCCAGCAGCAGGAGAGGTGGGACAGGGGGTAATATGAACACTGAAGCTTTCTTT. It specifies CASSRRGGTGGNMNTEAFF.

The CDR3 DNA sequence: TGTGCCAGCAGCAGAGCCGGAGGAGTCGAGCAGTACTTC. Amino acid sequence: CASSRAGGVEQYF. The chain employs TRBV7-2 and TRBJ2-7, with D perhaps TRBD2 (5 bases). The V gene lost 5 bases and the J gene lost 6 bases, with 14 bases spanning the gap. Germline V gene sequence: CDR1 SGHTA, CDR2 FQGNSA. CDR3 length: 13 residues.

The chain links TRBV5-1 to TRBJ1-1; the D gene is possibly TRBD1 (5 bases). This CDR3 has 14 amino acids. The V and J ends lost 0 bases and 5 bases respectively, with 11 bases between them. The germline gives CDR1 SGHRS, CDR2 YFSETQ. CDR3: CASSLDPGRTEAFF. CDR3 DNA sequence: TGCGCCAGCAGCTTGGATCCAGGGAGGACTGAAGCTTTCTTT. The full variable domain, completed using reference TRBV5-1 and TRBJ1-1, is KAGVTQTPRYLIKTRGQQVTLSCSPISGHRSVSWYQQTPGQGLQFLFEYFSETQRNKGNFPGRFSGRQFSNSRSEMNVSTLELGDSALYLCASSLDPGRTEAFFGQGTRLTVV.

The CDR3 reads CASSSTRDRVDEQFF. DNA for the CDR3: TGTGCCAGCAGTTCCACCCGGGACAGGGTGGATGAGCAGTTCTTC. The rearrangement uses TRBV6-5 and TRBJ2-1, with 9 bases matching TRBD1. Unmatched junction bases numbered 9, after V lost 4 bases and J lost 8 bases. This CDR3 comprises 15 residues. CDR1 MNHEY and CDR2 SVGAGI come from the germline V gene.

The gene calls are TRBV19 and TRBJ1-1; D might be TRBD1 (6 bases). Trimming took 0 bases from V and 5 from J, leaving 10 bases between them. The CDR3 length is 14 residues. CDR1 and CDR2 from the germline V gene are LNHDA and SQIVND (reference sequence). CDR3 DNA sequence: TGTGCCAGTAGTATAGACAGGGGATGGACTGAAGCTTTCTTT. This sequence encodes CASSIDRGWTEAFF.

The gene calls are TRBV7-2 and TRBJ1-5; D remains unclear. Germline V gives CDR1 SGHTA, CDR2 FQGNSA. Trimming cost V 4 bases and J 3 bases, with 10 bases left between them. This CDR3 has 14 residues. The DNA for the CDR3 is TGTGCCAGCAGCTCGTGGGCCAACAATCAGCCCCAGCATTTT. Protein product: CASSSWANNQPQHF.

The chain carries TRBV19 and TRBJ1-1, with TRBD1 matching 9 bases. V trimming: 6 bases; J trimming: 8 bases; junction bases outside the gene matches: 4. Germline V gives CDR1 LNHDA, CDR2 SQIVND (reference sequence). The CDR3 sequence is 12 residues long. The DNA of the CDR3 is TGTGCCAGTAGCCTCGGGACAGGGGAAGCTTTCTTT. Protein sequence: CASSLGTGEAFF.

The chain combines TRBV25-1 with TRBJ1-6; D remains ambiguous. V dropped 4 bases and J dropped 0 bases, with 7 bases sitting between them. The CDR3 is made up of 15 amino acids. Germline V gives CDR1 MGHDK, CDR2 SYGVNS. CDR3 DNA: TGTGCCAGCAGTGGCGGCAGCTCCTATAATTCACCCCTCCACTTT. The encoded protein is CASSGGSSYNSPLHF.

The CDR3 DNA reads TGTGCCAGCAGCTACGGGCGGACTAGCGGGAGAGGGCAGGAAGAGCAGTACTTC. Translated: CASSYGRTSGRGQEEQYF. The chain joins TRBV7-6 to TRBJ2-7; 13 bases are shared with TRBD2. V shed 4 bases, J shed 7 bases, and the junction held 16 bases outside the gene matches. This CDR3 is built from 18 residues. Germline CDR1 reads SGHVS; CDR2 reads FNYEAQ.

The chain is built from TRBV7-6 and TRBJ2-1, with TRBD2 identical over 13 bases. V dropped 5 bases and J dropped 1; count of bases not matched to a gene: 5. The V gene's germline CDR1 is SGHVS and CDR2 FNYEAQ. CDR3 size: 17 residues. The CDR3 coding sequence is TGTGCCAGCAGCATACTAGCGGGGGGGCCGTCCTACAATGAGCAGTTCTTC. It yields the protein CASSILAGGPSYNEQFF.

The chain uses TRBV9 and TRBJ1-1; the D gene is possibly TRBD1 (6 bases). The V and J ends lost 3 bases and 2 bases respectively, with 20 bases between them. The germline gives CDR1 SGDLS, CDR2 YYNGEE. The length of the CDR3 is 17 residues. The DNA of the CDR3 is TGTGCCAGCAGCGCCTCCCGGGGGGGGCCATTTAACACTGAAGCTTTCTTT. It encodes CASSASRGGPFNTEAFF.

This chain joins TRBV5-1 and TRBJ2-7; D is perhaps TRBD2 (7 bases). Trimming removed 3 bases at V and 1 base at J, with 20 bases between. Germline CDR1 is SGHRS and CDR2 is YFSETQ. This CDR3 region has 17 residues. The CDR3 DNA reads TGCGCCAGCAGCTCCTGGGGGCTAGCGGCAGAGTCCTACGAGCAGTACTTC. This gives the protein CASSSWGLAAESYEQYF.

The gene calls are TRBV27 and TRBJ1-4; D is unresolved. The CDR3 is 14 residues long. Germline V gene lookup returns CDR1 MNHEY and CDR2 SMNVEV (reference sequence). Trimming cost V 2 bases and J 8 bases, with 12 bases left between them. CDR3 region: CASSLTPTEEKLFF. The CDR3 DNA sequence: TGTGCCAGCAGTTTAACCCCTACGGAGGAAAAACTGTTTTTT. The variable domain in full, with the rest retrieved from reference TRBV27 and TRBJ1-4, is EAQVTQNPRYLITVTGKKLTVTCSQNMNHEYMSWYRQDPGLGLRQIYYSMNVEVTDKGDVPEGYKVSRKEKRNFPLILESPSPNQTSLYFCASSLTPTEEKLFFGSGTQLSVL.

Of note for this clone: This CDR3 is also generated by other DNA sequences in the sample. This sequence joins TRBV6-4 and TRBJ2-2; 12 bases line up with TRBD2. CDR3 size: 15 residues. The germline V gene has CDR1 MRHNA and CDR2 SNTAGT. With 5 bases clipped from V and 6 bases from J, the junction kept 4 bases outside the gene matches. The CDR3 protein is CASSRTSGDAGELFF. CDR3 sequence (DNA): TGTGCCAGCAGTAGGACTAGCGGGGACGCCGGGGAGCTGTTTTTT.

The chain is built from TRBV7-3 and TRBJ2-1; 14 bases map to TRBD2. The ends lost 7 bases at V and 1 base at J; junction bases unmatched: 18. The germline V gene encodes CDR1 SGHTA and CDR2 FQGTGA. The CDR3 is 21 amino acids. The CDR3 region has the DNA TGTGCCAGCACCAAAGGGCTAAGTTCCCGGACTAGCGGGAGGTCCTACAATGAGCAGTTCTTC. It specifies CASTKGLSSRTSGRSYNEQFF.

The J gene is TRBJ2-5, the V gene TRBV7-8, with 7 bases that match TRBD1. This CDR3 has 14 residues. Germline CDR1 reads SGHVS; CDR2 reads FQNEAQ. Unmatched junction bases numbered 10, after V lost 5 bases and J lost 7 bases. The CDR3 here is CASSVGQAGRTQYF. CDR3 sequence (DNA): TGTGCCAGCAGCGTCGGACAGGCCGGACGGACCCAGTACTTC.

In DNA form, the CDR3 reads TGTGCCAGTAGTATAGCTAGGAGGAATGAGCAGTTCTTC. This sequence encodes CASSIARRNEQFF. J is TRBJ2-1 and V is TRBV19; TRBD2 is a possible D gene (5 bases). Germline V gene lookup returns CDR1 LNHDA and CDR2 SQIVND (reference sequence). Between the trimmed V and J ends, which lost 1 base and 7 bases, there was a span of 8 bases. CDR3 length: 13 residues.

This clone was seen only once. The chain couples TRBV6-1 to TRBJ2-7; tentative D call: TRBD1 (5 bases). The ends were cut back, 4 bases at V and 1 base at J, with 14 bases in the middle. CDR3 length equals 15 residues. Germline assignment: CDR1 MNHNS and CDR2 SASEGT. The CDR3 region is CASSGPDSPSYEQYF. In DNA, the CDR3 is TGTGCCAGCAGTGGGCCAGACAGTCCATCCTACGAGCAGTACTTC.